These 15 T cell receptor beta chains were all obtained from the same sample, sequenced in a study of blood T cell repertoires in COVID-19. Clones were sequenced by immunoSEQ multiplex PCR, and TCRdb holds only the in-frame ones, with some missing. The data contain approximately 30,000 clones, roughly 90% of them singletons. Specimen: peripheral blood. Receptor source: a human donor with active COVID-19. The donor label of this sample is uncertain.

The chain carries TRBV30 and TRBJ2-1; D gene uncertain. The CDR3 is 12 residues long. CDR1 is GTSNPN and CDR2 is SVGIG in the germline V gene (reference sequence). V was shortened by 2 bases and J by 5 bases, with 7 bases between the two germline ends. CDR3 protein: CAWSNYHNEQFF. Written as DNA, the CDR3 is TGTGCCTGGAGTAACTACCACAATGAGCAGTTCTTC.

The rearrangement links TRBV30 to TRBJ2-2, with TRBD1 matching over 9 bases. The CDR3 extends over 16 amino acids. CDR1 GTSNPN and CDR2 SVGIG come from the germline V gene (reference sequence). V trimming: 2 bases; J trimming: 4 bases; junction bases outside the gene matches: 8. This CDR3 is CAWSLSWTGVTGELFF. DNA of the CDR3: TGTGCCTGGAGTCTCTCCTGGACAGGGGTCACCGGGGAGCTGTTTTTT.

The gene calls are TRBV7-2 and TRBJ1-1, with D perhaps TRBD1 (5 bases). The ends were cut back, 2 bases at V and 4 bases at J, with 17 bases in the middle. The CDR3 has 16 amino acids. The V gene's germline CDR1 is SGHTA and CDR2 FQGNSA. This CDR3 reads CASSLNPGGGGTEAFF. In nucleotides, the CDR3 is TGTGCCAGCAGCTTAAATCCCGGGGGGGGAGGCACTGAAGCTTTCTTT. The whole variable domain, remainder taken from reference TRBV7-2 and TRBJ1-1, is GAGVSQSPSNKVTEKGKDVELRCDPISGHTALYWYRQSLGQGLEFLIYFQGNSAPDKSGLPSDRFSAERTGGSVSTLTIQRTQQEDSAVYLCASSLNPGGGGTEAFFGQGTRLTVV.

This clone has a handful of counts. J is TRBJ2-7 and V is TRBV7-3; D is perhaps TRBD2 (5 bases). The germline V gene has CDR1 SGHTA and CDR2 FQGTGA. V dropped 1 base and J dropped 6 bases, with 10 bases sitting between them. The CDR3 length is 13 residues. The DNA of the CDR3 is TGTGCCAGCAGCTTAAGGCTAGCCGGCGAGCAGTACTTC. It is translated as CASSLRLAGEQYF. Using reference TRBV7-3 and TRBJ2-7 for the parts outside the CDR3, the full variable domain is GAGVSQTPSNKVTEKGKYVELRCDPISGHTALYWYRQSLGQGPEFLIYFQGTGAADDSGLPNDRFFAVRPEGSVSTLKIQRTERGDSAVYLCASSLRLAGEQYFGPGTRLTVT.

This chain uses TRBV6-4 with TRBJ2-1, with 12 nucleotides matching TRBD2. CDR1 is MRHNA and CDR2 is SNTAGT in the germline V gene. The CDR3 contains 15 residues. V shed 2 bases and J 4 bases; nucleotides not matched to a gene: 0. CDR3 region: CASSDTSGGYNEQFF. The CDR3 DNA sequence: TGTGCCAGCAGTGACACTAGCGGGGGGTACAATGAGCAGTTCTTC.

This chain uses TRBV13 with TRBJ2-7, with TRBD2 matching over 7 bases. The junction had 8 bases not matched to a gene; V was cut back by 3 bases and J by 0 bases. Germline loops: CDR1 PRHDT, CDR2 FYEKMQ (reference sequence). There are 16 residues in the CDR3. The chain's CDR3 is CASSFWGGDTSYEQYF. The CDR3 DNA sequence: TGTGCCAGCAGCTTTTGGGGGGGAGACACCTCCTACGAGCAGTACTTC.

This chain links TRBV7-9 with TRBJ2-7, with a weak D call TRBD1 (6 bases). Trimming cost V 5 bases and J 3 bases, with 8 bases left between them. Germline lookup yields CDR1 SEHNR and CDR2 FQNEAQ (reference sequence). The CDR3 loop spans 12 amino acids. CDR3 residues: CASSQDSYEQYF. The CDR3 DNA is TGTGCCAGCAGCCAGGACAGCTACGAGCAGTACTTC.

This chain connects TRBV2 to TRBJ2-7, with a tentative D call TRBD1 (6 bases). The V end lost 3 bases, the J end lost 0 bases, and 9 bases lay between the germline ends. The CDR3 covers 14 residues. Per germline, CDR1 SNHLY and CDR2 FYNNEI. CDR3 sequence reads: CASSEGHLSYEQYF. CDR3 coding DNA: TGTGCCAGCAGTGAGGGACACCTCTCCTACGAGCAGTACTTC.

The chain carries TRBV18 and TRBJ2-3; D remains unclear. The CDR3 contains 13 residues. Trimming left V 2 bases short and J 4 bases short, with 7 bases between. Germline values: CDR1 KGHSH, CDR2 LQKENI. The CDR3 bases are TGTGCCAGCTCACCAAGCGTTGCAGATACGCAGTATTTT. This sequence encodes CASSPSVADTQYF. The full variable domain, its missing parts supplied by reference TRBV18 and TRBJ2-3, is NAGVMQNPRHLVRRRGQEARLRCSPMKGHSHVYWYRQLPEEGLKFMVYLQKENIIDESGMPKERFSAEFPKEGPSILRIQQVVRGDSAAYFCASSPSVADTQYFGPGTRLTVL.

This CDR3 reads CASSLEAGGTEAFF. In nucleotides, the CDR3 is TGTGCCAGCAGCTTGGAGGCAGGGGGCACTGAAGCTTTCTTT. The rearrangement uses TRBV5-4 and TRBJ1-1; 7 bases line up with TRBD1. The CDR3 runs to 14 residues. The J segment lost 4 bases and the V segment lost 0 bases, leaving 3 bases of the junction unmatched. Germline V gene sequence: CDR1 SGHNT, CDR2 YYREEE (reference sequence).

The DNA for the CDR3 is TGTGCCAGCAGCTCCTCCGGGCAGGCGGGAGTCTATGGCTACACCTTC. Amino acid sequence: CASSSSGQAGVYGYTF. The V call is TRBV28, the J call TRBJ1-2; no clear D. This CDR3 has 16 residues. Looked up from germline, CDR1 is MDHEN and CDR2 is SYDVKM. Trimming pared 6 bases from V and 4 bases from J, leaving 21 bases between.

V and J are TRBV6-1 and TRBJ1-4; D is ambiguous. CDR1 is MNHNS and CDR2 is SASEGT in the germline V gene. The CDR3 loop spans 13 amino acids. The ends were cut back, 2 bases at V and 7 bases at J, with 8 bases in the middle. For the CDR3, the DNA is TGTGCCAGCAGTGAAAGGCTAGGTGAAAAACTGTTTTTT. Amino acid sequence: CASSERLGEKLFF.

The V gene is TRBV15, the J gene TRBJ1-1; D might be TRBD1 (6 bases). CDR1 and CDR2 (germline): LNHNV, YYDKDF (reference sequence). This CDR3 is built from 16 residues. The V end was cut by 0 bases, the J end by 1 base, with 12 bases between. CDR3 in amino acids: CATSRDGGAGNTEAFF. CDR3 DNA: TGTGCCACCAGCAGAGATGGGGGGGCTGGGAACACTGAAGCTTTCTTT.

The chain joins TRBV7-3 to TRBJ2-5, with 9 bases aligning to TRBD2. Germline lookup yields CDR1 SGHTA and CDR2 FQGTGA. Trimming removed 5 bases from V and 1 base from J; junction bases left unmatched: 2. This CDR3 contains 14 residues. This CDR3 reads CASSEAGGQETQYF. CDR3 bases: TGTGCCAGCAGCGAAGCGGGGGGCCAAGAGACCCAGTACTTC. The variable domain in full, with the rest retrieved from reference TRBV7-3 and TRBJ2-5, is GAGVSQTPSNKVTEKGKYVELRCDPISGHTALYWYRQSLGQGPEFLIYFQGTGAADDSGLPNDRFFAVRPEGSVSTLKIQRTERGDSAVYLCASSEAGGQETQYFGPGTRLLVL.

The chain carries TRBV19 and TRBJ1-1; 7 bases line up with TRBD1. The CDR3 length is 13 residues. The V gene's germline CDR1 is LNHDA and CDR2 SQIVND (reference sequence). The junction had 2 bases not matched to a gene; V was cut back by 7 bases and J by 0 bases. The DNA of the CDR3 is TGTGCCAGTACCACAGGGGTGAACACTGAAGCTTTCTTT. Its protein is CASTTGVNTEAFF.